This TCR beta chain originates from a study of lymphopenia after photon versus proton radiotherapy. Findings and limits, study-wide: Post-nadir diversity loss with photons came from oligoclonal expansion, particularly CD8+ Temra cells.

The CDR3 has 13 residues. Germline V lookup: CDR1 SGHRS, CDR2 YFSETQ. V shed 4 bases and J 8 bases; nucleotides not matched to a gene: 4. As for this clone: The antigen is undetermined.

Here immunoSEQ multiplex PCR was the method, and the copy in TCRdb shows in-frame clones only, minus some. The sample has about 25,000 clones, roughly four fifths seen once; the top ten hold 3% to 4.5%. Sequenced material: peripheral blood, taken from a patient treated with photon-based radiotherapy. The receptor was isolated from a woman in her forties or fifties with pancreatic cancer. The V call is TRBV5-1, the J call TRBJ1-4; 8 bases fit TRBD1. The CDR3 DNA sequence: TGCGCCAGCAGCATCGCAGGGGGCGAAAAACTGTTTTTT. The encoded protein is CASSIAGGEKLFF. The whole variable domain, remainder taken from reference TRBV5-1 and TRBJ1-4, is KAGVTQTPRYLIKTRGQQVTLSCSPISGHRSVSWYQQTPGQGLQFLFEYFSETQRNKGNFPGRFSGRQFSNSRSEMNVSTLELGDSALYLCASSIAGGEKLFFGSGTQLSVL.